This T cell receptor beta chain derives from a study of OX40 agonist ivuxolimab in advanced cancers. Study overall: The dose-escalation group included hepatocellular carcinoma, melanoma, renal cell carcinoma and head and neck cancer. Anti-PD-1, anti-PD-L1 or anti-CTLA-4 therapy given earlier was allowed, and approximately 43% had some. Study conclusions and caveats: Which antigen the expanded peripheral T cells recognized is unknown. Clones of CD4+ and CD8+ blood T cells grew by week 6 at doses of 0.1 to 3.0 mg/kg.

The table came from immunoSEQ multiplex PCR; TCRdb's copy has only in-frame clones and leaves some out. The data show approximately 86,000 clones, under 95% seen once. From germline, CDR1 is MNHEY and CDR2 SVGAGI. CDR3 length: 15 amino acids. Trimming removed 6 bases at V and 2 bases at J, with 16 bases between. On this clone itself: Its antigen is undetermined.

The rearrangement links TRBV6-5 to TRBJ1-2, with D possibly being TRBD1 (6 bases). The clonotype comes from an adult with an advanced solid tumor such as melanoma, head and neck, liver or kidney cancer. Sequenced material: CD4+ or CD8+ T cells sorted from blood, taken in a trial of the OX40 agonist ivuxolimab. CDR3 DNA: TGTGCCAGCAGCCCCGGGGGGGGGCTCAACTATGGCTACACCTTC. Protein product: CASSPGGGLNYGYTF.